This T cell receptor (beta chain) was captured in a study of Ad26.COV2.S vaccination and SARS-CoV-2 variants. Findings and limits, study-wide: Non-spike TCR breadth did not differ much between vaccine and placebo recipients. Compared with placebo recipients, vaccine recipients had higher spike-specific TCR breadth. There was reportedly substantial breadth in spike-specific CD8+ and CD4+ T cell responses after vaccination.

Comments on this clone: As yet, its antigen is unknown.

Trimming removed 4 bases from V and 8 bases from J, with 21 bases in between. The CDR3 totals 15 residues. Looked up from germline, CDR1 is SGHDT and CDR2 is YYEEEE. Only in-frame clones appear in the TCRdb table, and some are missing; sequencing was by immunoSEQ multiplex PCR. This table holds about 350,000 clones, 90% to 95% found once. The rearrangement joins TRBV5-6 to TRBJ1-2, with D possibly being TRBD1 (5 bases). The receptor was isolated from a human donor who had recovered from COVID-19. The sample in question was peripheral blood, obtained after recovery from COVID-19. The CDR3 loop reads CASSPPSGGFRGYTF. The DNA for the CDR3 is TGTGCCAGCAGCCCACCATCTGGGGGGTTCAGGGGCTACACCTTC.